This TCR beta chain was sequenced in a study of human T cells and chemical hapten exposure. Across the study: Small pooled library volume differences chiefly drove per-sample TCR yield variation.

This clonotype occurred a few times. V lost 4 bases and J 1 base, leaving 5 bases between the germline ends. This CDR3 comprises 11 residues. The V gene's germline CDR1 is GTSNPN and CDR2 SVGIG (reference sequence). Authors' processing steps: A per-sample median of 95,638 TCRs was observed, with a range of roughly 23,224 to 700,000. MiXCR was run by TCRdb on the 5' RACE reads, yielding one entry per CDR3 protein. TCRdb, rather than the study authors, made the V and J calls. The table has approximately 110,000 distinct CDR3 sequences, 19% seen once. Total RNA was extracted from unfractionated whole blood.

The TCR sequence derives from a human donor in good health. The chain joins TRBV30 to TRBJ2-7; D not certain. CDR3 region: CAWTQSYEQYF. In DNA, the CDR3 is TGTGCCTGGACACAGTCCTACGAGCAGTACTTC.